Below, one TCR beta chain is given with its context. This sample was taken from a study of T cells in Graves' hyperthyroidism and ophthalmopathy. Trimming cost V 7 bases and J 14 bases, with 21 bases left between them. Looked up from germline, CDR1 is MNHEY and CDR2 is SMNVEV (reference sequence). The CDR3 is 13 residues long. Regions amplified from RNA transcripts were the TCR beta CDR3 regions. Researchers ran a first-round RT-PCR on the TCR CDR3 using the HTBI primer set. TCRdb re-called the multiplex PCR reads with MiXCR, one entry per CDR3 protein. The table has about 590,000 distinct CDR3 sequences, around 14% seen once.

Sequencing was carried out using blood. This rearrangement joins TRBV27 to TRBJ2-1; perhaps TRBD2 as D (6 bases). The sequence derives from a woman aged 25 to 39 with Graves' hyperthyroidism. CDR3 residues: CASTSRPRGEEFF. DNA of the CDR3: TGTGCCAGCACTTCCAGACCCCGTGGGGAGGAGTTCTTC.